What follows is one T cell receptor beta chain and its context. Its antigen remains unknown. The data were taken from a study of T cell responses to AZD1222 COVID-19 vaccine. Assay used: immunoSEQ multiplex PCR; TCRdb lists only in-frame clones, some missing. The table lists more than 150,000 clones, about 90% of them singletons. Unmatched junction bases numbered 5, after V lost 4 bases and J lost 5 bases. This CDR3 has 13 amino acids. In germline, CDR1 is GTSNPN, CDR2 SVGIG (reference sequence). Findings and caveats of the study: Unmutated variant regions are reportedly the target of nearly half of TCRs that are spike-specific. The donor group comprised mostly white British people and more females; the analysis possibly underestimated clonal diversity.

Second-dose intervals of approximately 4 or approximately 12 weeks were pooled. The chain combines TRBV30 with TRBJ2-3, with 8 positions matching TRBD2. The sequence was obtained from an adult who received the AZD1222 COVID-19 vaccine. The sequencing here drew on peripheral blood, taken 28 days after the second AZD1222 dose. Here the CDR3 reads CAWNRGGVDTQYF. The CDR3 DNA is TGTGCCTGGAATCGGGGGGGCGTAGATACGCAGTATTTT.